The entry that follows covers one TCR beta chain sequence. This clonotype was counted many times. The antigen it binds to is not known. Base quality data are lacking; no much larger clone is found one base away. To demonstrate the VDJtools post-analysis software, the study profiled TCR beta repertoires from the peripheral blood of about 13 young patients with multiple sclerosis. The patients with multiple sclerosis were children and adolescents between roughly 6 and 17 years of age. The library came from PCR. The sequencing machine was an Illumina HiSeq 2500. To reduce PCR and sequencing biases, unique molecular identifiers were incorporated into the TCR beta cDNA libraries. Every 1 to 10 million input T cells yielded some 500,000 cDNA molecules, meaning each molecule approximated one T cell. The same protocol used for the earlier healthy control dataset was applied to prepare and sequence the patient libraries. Samples belonging to the same batch were prepared together, multiplexed and sequenced on a shared HiSeq lane. Per the authors' processing: Raw barcoded reads were processed with MIGEC, and single-read molecular identifier groups were discarded before consensus assembly and CDR3 extraction. Clonotype tables were post-analysed with VDJtools, normalizing diversity by down-sampling all datasets to the smallest sample size. Repertoire overlap clustering matched CDR3 amino acid but not nucleotide sequences to correct batch-related cross-sample contamination. Using fastp trimming at Q25 and MiXCR clonotype assembly, TCRdb reanalyzed the public sequencing data and kept in-frame beta chains. Rows with a matching CDR3 protein are joined into one entry that keeps the most common DNA and genes. TCRdb, not the authors, supplied the V and J calls. For this sample the table gives hundreds of thousands of distinct CDR3 sequences, of which 25% to 30% were detected only once. The top ten hold roughly 0.54% of the sample.

The entry originates in a study of post-analysis software for immune sequencing data (dated by TCRdb to about 2015). Regarding the research as a whole: Recorded disease courses included relapsing-remitting, secondary progressive and progressive-relapsing multiple sclerosis, with some patients lacking subtype annotation. Patient repertoires were compared against about a dozen previously published healthy control repertoires from donors aged roughly 6 to 25 years. A subset of samples was prepared in parallel using single-end sample barcoding, then pooled and co-amplified after Illumina adapter ligation. Results and caveats for the whole study, not just this receptor: Four or five TRBV segments, including TRBV5-6, TRBV5-1 and TRBV20-1, were significantly more frequent in patients than controls. The multiple sclerosis patient group was slightly younger than the control group. Direct clustering with F measure showed strong co-clustering of samples prepared in the same batch, prompting a batch-effect correction. Compared with controls, multiple sclerosis patients had significantly lower normalized Chao1 diversity, a finding suggesting substantial peripheral T-cell clonal expansion.

The CDR3 goes from the cysteine to the phenylalanine over 14 residues. The retained sequence is limited to the CDR3, 42 bases, with the frame set at the first base. A distance of 9 bases separates the germline ends of V and J, which lose 0 bases and 6 bases respectively. CDR1 and CDR2 are read off the germline V gene as MNHEY and SVGAGI. This TCR came from a girl between 5 and 17 years old with multiple sclerosis. The sequence joins TRBV6-5 to TRBJ2-1; no D gene can be assigned with confidence. Sequencing was performed on blood. CDR3 region: CASSYSGVGNEQFF. The nucleotide sequence reads as follows: TGTGCCAGCAGTTACTCCGGAGTGGGCAATGAGCAGTTCTTC.